The 29 T cell receptor beta chains below all came from one sample that was sequenced in a study of Ad26.COV2.S vaccination and SARS-CoV-2 variants (dated by TCRdb to the early 2020s). Library creation used the immunoSEQ multiplex PCR assay. TCRdb carries this immuneACCESS record with in-frame sequences only. Its versions omit some clonotypes, under half of them owing to an unresolved V gene in the studies checked, with the rest unexplained. Present in this sample are about 390,000 clones, over 80% of which were seen just once. The top ten constitute 1.5% to 2% of the sample. In light of the paper, this sample's treatment or condition label describes: some 20 received Ad26.COV2.S at low or high dose, single or two shots; roughly 5 received placebo; per-sample allocation not given. Repertoires of vaccine and placebo recipients were sequenced from samples collected on day 63 after the first injection.

The sample in question was peripheral blood, obtained in a trial of Ad26.COV2.S vaccine versus placebo. The receptors shown here come from a person between 18 and 65 years old who received the Ad26.COV2.S COVID-19 vaccine or a placebo.

This sequence joins TRBV19 and TRBJ1-2; D possibly corresponds to TRBD1 (6 bases). Germline V CDR1 and CDR2: LNHDA, SQIVND (reference sequence). The CDR3 sequence is 14 residues long. V lost 2 bases, J lost 4 bases, and 11 bases lay in between. The CDR3 here is CASSILQGFYGYTF. Here the CDR3 DNA reads TGTGCCAGTAGTATACTACAGGGTTTCTATGGCTACACCTTC.

There are a few counts of this clone. This sequence joins TRBV4-3 and TRBJ2-3; tentatively, D is TRBD2 (5 bases). The CDR3 has 16 amino acids. The V end was cut by 1 base, the J end by 4 bases, with 15 bases between. Germline V gives CDR1 LGHNA, CDR2 YSLEER. CDR3 in amino acids: CASSQAVGRGPDTQYF. CDR3 nucleotides: TGCGCCAGCAGCCAAGCTGTCGGAAGAGGGCCAGATACGCAGTATTTT.

The V and J genes are TRBV5-1 and TRBJ2-7; 11 bases are a match to TRBD2. Per germline, CDR1 SGHRS and CDR2 YFSETQ. V lost 4 bases, J lost 2 bases, and 5 bases stayed unmatched. This CDR3 has 15 residues. CDR3 in DNA: TGCGCCAGCAGCCTTACTAGCGGGGGCCCCTACGAGCAGTACTTC. Protein product: CASSLTSGGPYEQYF.

This sequence joins TRBV18 and TRBJ2-5; D is uncertain. The CDR3 has 14 amino acids. Trimming took 0 bases from V and 4 from J, leaving 9 bases between them. Germline V gene sequence: CDR1 KGHSH, CDR2 LQKENI. The CDR3 loop reads CASSPPVRRETQYF. Written as DNA, the CDR3 is TGTGCCAGCTCACCACCGGTCAGGCGAGAGACCCAGTACTTC.

The chain recombines TRBV28 with TRBJ1-1; TRBD1 aligns across 9 bases. The CDR3 length is 13 residues. The germline V gene encodes CDR1 MDHEN and CDR2 SYDVKM. The CDR3 protein is CLLFTGGNTEAFF. CDR3 DNA: TGTCTTCTTTTTACAGGGGGCAACACTGAAGCTTTCTTT. Supplemented by reference TRBV28 and TRBJ1-1, the full variable domain reads DVKVTQSSRYLVKRTGEKVFLECVQDMDHENMFWYRQDPGLGLRLIYFSYDVKMKEKGDIPEGYSVSREKKERFSLILESASTNQTSMYLCLLFTGGNTEAFFGQGTRLTVV.

This clone has a handful of counts. The V call is TRBV19, the J call TRBJ2-1; possible D gene TRBD1, 6 bases. Trimming took 3 bases from V and 0 from J, leaving 9 bases between them. This CDR3 region has 15 residues. The V gene's germline CDR1 is LNHDA and CDR2 SQIVND (reference sequence). The CDR3 protein is CASSMGTNSYNEQFF. The DNA of the CDR3 is TGTGCCAGTAGTATGGGGACAAACTCCTACAATGAGCAGTTCTTC.

The chain couples TRBV3-1 (or the pseudogene TRBV3-2) to TRBJ1-3, with D hard to call. The CDR3 totals 17 residues. V was trimmed by 1 base and J by 0 bases, leaving 13 bases between them. Germline V CDR1 and CDR2: LGHDT, YNNKEL (reference sequence). CDR3 nucleotide sequence: TGTGCCAGCAGCCAAGGAGTGTCCACTAGCTCTGGAAACACCATATATTTT. Protein sequence: CASSQGVSTSSGNTIYF.

This chain connects TRBV30 to TRBJ2-3; 14 nucleotides line up with TRBD2. The CDR3 sequence is 13 residues long. The germline V gene encodes CDR1 GTSNPN and CDR2 SVGIG (reference sequence). V trimming: 8 bases; J trimming: 4 bases; junction bases outside the gene matches: 2. The DNA for the CDR3 is TGTGCCGGGACTAGCGGGGGAGCAGATACGCAGTATTTT. This sequence encodes CAGTSGGADTQYF.

This clone is a singleton in its sample. V and J are TRBV7-9 and TRBJ2-2; D is unresolved. CDR1 SEHNR and CDR2 FQNEAQ come from the germline V gene (reference sequence). CDR3 size: 14 residues. Deletions cut 5 bases from V and 4 bases from J, with 11 bases between. CDR3 loop: CASSPVVSTGELFF. The DNA for the CDR3 is TGTGCCAGCAGCCCGGTCGTATCCACCGGGGAGCTGTTTTTT. The variable domain in full, completed from reference TRBV7-9 and TRBJ2-2, reads DTGVSQNPRHKITKRGQNVTFRCDPISEHNRLYWYRQTLGQGPEFLTYFQNEAQLEKSRLLSDRFSAERPKGSFSTLEIQRTEQGDSAMYLCASSPVVSTGELFFGEGSRLTVL.

The rearrangement joins TRBV12-5 to TRBJ1-1, with 7 bases lining up with TRBD1. Germline trimming cut 7 bases from V and 4 bases from J; bases unmatched to any gene: 12. The CDR3 runs 15 residues. CDR1 is LGHNT and CDR2 is FRNRAP in the germline V gene. The CDR3 sequence is CASVYPRGISTEAFF. CDR3 sequence (DNA): TGTGCTAGTGTCTACCCCAGGGGGATCAGCACTGAAGCTTTCTTT.

This chain connects TRBV7-6 to TRBJ2-7; D call uncertain. The germline gives CDR1 SGHVS, CDR2 FNYEAQ. Trimming cost V 5 bases and J 5 bases, with 19 bases left between them. The CDR3 has 15 residues. The CDR3 here is CASSPDGRWAHEQYF. DNA for the CDR3: TGTGCCAGCAGCCCAGACGGCAGATGGGCACACGAGCAGTACTTC.

The chain has TRBV5-1 and TRBJ2-5, with D perhaps assigned TRBD1 or TRBD2 (5 bases each). From germline, CDR1 is SGHRS and CDR2 YFSETQ. V gave up 4 bases and J gave up 0 bases, with 16 bases separating them. CDR3 length: 16 residues. The DNA of the CDR3 is TGCGCCAGCAGCGACGGGACGGAGACGTACCAAGAGACCCAGTACTTC. Residues: CASSDGTETYQETQYF.

V and J are TRBV5-1 and TRBJ1-1, with D unresolved. Germline CDR1 and CDR2: SGHRS and YFSETQ. The CDR3 totals 13 residues. Trimming removed 1 base at V and 4 bases at J, with 8 bases between. Written as DNA, the CDR3 is TGCGCCAGCAGCTTGAGTGGGATCACTGAAGCTTTCTTT. This codes for CASSLSGITEAFF.

The chain links TRBV5-4 to TRBJ1-2; D not resolved. The V gene's germline CDR1 is SGHNT and CDR2 YYREEE (reference sequence). V lost 3 bases to trimming and J lost 5 bases, with 20 bases between them. The CDR3 has 16 amino acids. CDR3 protein: CASSSISPGPKYGYTF. The CDR3 region has the DNA TGTGCCAGCAGCTCCATATCGCCAGGTCCGAAATATGGCTACACCTTC.

The chain uses TRBV7-2 and TRBJ2-7; TRBD2 agrees at 9 bases. J lost 4 bases, V lost 5 bases, and 18 bases had no gene match. CDR1 and CDR2 (germline): SGHTA, FQGNSA. The CDR3 has 18 amino acids. The CDR3 DNA follows: TGTGCCAGCAGCGGATCTTATACTAGCGGGCAACGAGGTTACGAGCAGTACTTC. Protein product: CASSGSYTSGQRGYEQYF. Filled out from reference TRBV7-2 and TRBJ2-7, the complete variable domain reads GAGVSQSPSNKVTEKGKDVELRCDPISGHTALYWYRQSLGQGLEFLIYFQGNSAPDKSGLPSDRFSAERTGGSVSTLTIQRTQQEDSAVYLCASSGSYTSGQRGYEQYFGPGTRLTVT.

The chain links TRBV2 to TRBJ2-4; D could derive from TRBD1 or TRBD2 (5 bases each). CDR3 size: 16 residues. V lost 8 bases and J lost 6, with 23 bases in between. Germline V gives CDR1 SNHLY, CDR2 FYNNEI. The CDR3 protein is CASYPRGVEGLNIQYF. Written as DNA, the CDR3 is TGTGCCAGCTATCCGAGGGGCGTCGAGGGCTTAAACATTCAGTACTTC.

This clone was observed a handful of times. In nucleotides, the CDR3 is TGTGCCAGTAGCCCCGAGTTATGGTACGAGCAGTACTTC. Amino acid sequence: CASSPELWYEQYF. The gene calls are TRBV19 and TRBJ2-7; D is ambiguous. The CDR3 length is 13 residues. The germline V and J ends were trimmed by 6 bases and 4 bases, with 13 bases remaining between them. Per germline, CDR1 LNHDA and CDR2 SQIVND (reference sequence).

J is TRBJ1-1 and V is TRBV10-3; 12 bases are shared with TRBD1. CDR3 length equals 14 residues. The germline V gene encodes CDR1 ENHRY and CDR2 SYGVKD. V lost 10 bases, J lost 7 bases, and 10 bases stayed unmatched. CDR3 protein: CASQGTGGKIEAFF. The CDR3 coding sequence is TGTGCCAGCCAGGGGACAGGGGGCAAGATTGAAGCTTTCTTT.

This chain joins TRBV9 and TRBJ2-7; no clear D gene. Trimming cost V 3 bases and J 0 bases, with 10 bases left between them. The CDR3 consists of 14 residues. Germline V CDR1 and CDR2: SGDLS, YYNGEE. This chain's CDR3 is CASSADLDSYEQYF. The CDR3, as DNA: TGTGCCAGCAGCGCGGACCTTGACTCCTACGAGCAGTACTTC.

The rearrangement links TRBV28 to TRBJ2-7; D possibly corresponds to TRBD1 (6 bases). V shed 4 bases and J shed 2 bases, with 12 bases lying between them. This CDR3 has 14 amino acids. Germline loops: CDR1 MDHEN, CDR2 SYDVKM. The CDR3 bases are TGTGCCAGCAGTTCCCTGGCAGGGGCCTACGAGCAGTACTTC. Protein sequence: CASSSLAGAYEQYF.

This clone was recorded only once. The rearrangement links TRBV14 to TRBJ2-7, with D tentatively TRBD1 or TRBD2 (6 bases each). Germline assignment: CDR1 SGHDN and CDR2 FVKESK. This CDR3 region has 16 residues. V was shortened by 4 bases and J by 5 bases, with 21 bases between the two germline ends. The CDR3 DNA reads TGTGCCAGCAGCCCGTTCGTAGGGGGGAGAATCCACGAGCAGTACTTC. Protein: CASSPFVGGRIHEQYF. The full variable domain, in which reference TRBV14 and TRBJ2-7 provide the parts outside the CDR3, is EAGVTQFPSHSVIEKGQTVTLRCDPISGHDNLYWYRRVMGKEIKFLLHFVKESKQDESGMPNNRFLAERTGGTYSTLKVQPAELEDSGVYFCASSPFVGGRIHEQYFGPGTRLTVT.

V is TRBV7-2 and J is TRBJ2-7, with a tentative D call TRBD1 (5 bases). CDR1 and CDR2 (germline): SGHTA, FQGNSA. The CDR3 sequence is 15 residues long. Trimming removed 4 bases at V and 1 base at J, with 14 bases between. For the CDR3, the DNA is TGTGCCAGCAGCTCGCCGACAGTTGCTTCCTACGAGCAGTACTTC. Its translation: CASSSPTVASYEQYF.

The chain's CDR3 is CASSLVYSHLQETQYF. The CDR3 bases are TGTGCCAGCAGCTTGGTTTACAGCCACCTCCAAGAGACCCAGTACTTC. This sequence joins TRBV5-6 and TRBJ2-5, with D uncertain. Trimming took off 0 bases at V and 1 base at J, with 13 bases between the two ends. The CDR3 length is 16 residues. Germline V gene data show CDR1 as SGHDT and CDR2 as YYEEEE.

The chain is built from TRBV3-1 (or the pseudogene TRBV3-2) and TRBJ2-1; 15 bases fit TRBD2. The CDR3 has 15 residues. J was trimmed by 7 bases and V by 4 bases; bases with no gene match: 2. CDR1 is LGHDT, CDR2 YNNKEL, per germline (reference sequence). CDR3 sequence (DNA): TGTGCCAGCAGCCGAGGACTAGCGGGGGGGAATGAGCAGTTCTTC. It yields the protein CASSRGLAGGNEQFF.

For the CDR3, the DNA is TGCGCCAGCAGCTTGGCGGGGACAGGGATCTACGAGCAGTACTTC. As protein: CASSLAGTGIYEQYF. This chain connects TRBV5-1 to TRBJ2-7, with TRBD1 matching over 9 bases. The CDR3 sequence is 15 residues long. The V gene end was trimmed by 0 bases and the J gene end by 3 bases; junction bases not matched to a gene: 4. The germline gives CDR1 SGHRS, CDR2 YFSETQ.

This rearrangement joins TRBV7-6 to TRBJ2-7, with TRBD1 matching over 11 bases. J lost 6 bases, V lost 7 bases, and 5 bases had no gene match. This CDR3 spans 13 amino acids. Per germline, CDR1 SGHVS and CDR2 FNYEAQ. The CDR3 loop is CASNSGTGGEQYF. Written as DNA, the CDR3 is TGTGCCAGCAACTCCGGGACAGGGGGCGAGCAGTACTTC.

This chain links TRBV19 with TRBJ2-7; D might be TRBD2 (6 bases). In germline, CDR1 is LNHDA, CDR2 SQIVND (reference sequence). CDR3 length: 13 residues. Between the trimmed V and J ends, which lost 4 bases and 5 bases, there was a span of 12 bases. CDR3 loop: CASSTGGSNEQYF. As DNA, the CDR3 is TGTGCCAGTAGTACAGGAGGGTCTAACGAGCAGTACTTC. Using reference TRBV19 and TRBJ2-7 for the parts outside the CDR3, the full variable domain is DGGITQSPKYLFRKEGQNVTLSCEQNLNHDAMYWYRQDPGQGLRLIYYSQIVNDFQKGDIAEGYSVSREKKESFPLTVTSAQKNPTAFYLCASSTGGSNEQYFGPGTRLTVT.

This clone was picked up one time. The J gene is TRBJ1-3, the V gene TRBV7-9; 7 bases fit TRBD1. Germline CDR1 is SEHNR and CDR2 is FQNEAQ (reference sequence). This CDR3 region has 15 residues. V was clipped by 5 bases and J by 0 bases; unmatched bases: 4. The CDR3, as DNA: TGTGCCAGCAGCCCAGGGGGGGACTCTGGAAACACCATATATTTT. This encodes CASSPGGDSGNTIYF.

The chain combines TRBV5-1 with TRBJ2-1; 9 bases match TRBD1. Unmatched junction bases numbered 5, after V lost 4 bases and J lost 6 bases. This CDR3 is 14 amino acids long. Germline CDR1 reads SGHRS; CDR2 reads YFSETQ. CDR3 loop: CASSPQGASNEQFF. The CDR3 DNA follows: TGCGCCAGCAGCCCACAGGGGGCGAGCAATGAGCAGTTCTTC.